The 15 T cell receptor beta chains below were found in one sample sequenced in a study of Graves' ophthalmopathy and Graves' hyperthyroidism. Amplification of the TCR beta CDR3 regions used RNA transcripts (as template). After a first-round RT-PCR with HTBI primers, a second-round multiplex PCR was run. Via MiXCR, TCRdb re-called the multiplex PCR reads, giving one row per CDR3 protein. The sample has approximately 640,000 distinct CDR3 sequences, over 40% seen once. Source material: peripheral blood. The receptors derive from an adult man with Graves' ophthalmopathy.

This rearrangement joins TRBV7-3 to TRBJ2-2; D is perhaps TRBD1 (6 bases). The V gene lost 5 bases and the J gene lost 6 bases, with 16 bases spanning the gap. Germline CDR1 and CDR2: SGHTA and FQGTGA. CDR3 size: 15 residues. DNA for the CDR3: TGTGCCAGCAGCACCTCCGGGACATCTTCCGGGGAGCTGTTTTTT. It is translated as CASSTSGTSSGELFF.

This CDR3 is CAISEAGGVKNSPLHF. The CDR3 coding sequence is TGTGCCATCAGTGAGGCAGGGGGCGTAAAGAATTCACCCCTCCACTTT. The gene calls are TRBV10-3 and TRBJ1-6; 8 positions match TRBD1. This CDR3 region has 16 residues. V trimming: 2 bases; J trimming: 7 bases; junction bases outside the gene matches: 7. Germline V gene data show CDR1 as ENHRY and CDR2 as SYGVKD.

This rearrangement joins TRBV6-1 to TRBJ2-7; 7 bases align to TRBD2. The CDR3 consists of 14 residues. Germline trimming cut 10 bases from V and 5 bases from J; bases unmatched to any gene: 14. CDR1 is MNHNS and CDR2 is SASEGT in the germline V gene. The CDR3 DNA is TGTGCCATCAGCGCTACTGCGGGGGTCAACGAGCAGTACTTC. The encoded protein is CAISATAGVNEQYF.

This chain joins TRBV7-3 and TRBJ2-7, with 7 bases matching TRBD2. The DNA end lines up better with TRBJ2-1; the J call may be wrong. The CDR3 loop spans 16 amino acids. Germline V gives CDR1 SGHTA, CDR2 FQGTGA. CDR3 loop: CASSLGRLASYNEQFF. Written as DNA, the CDR3 is TGTGCCAGCAGCTTGGGTAGACTAGCTTCCTACAATGAGCAGTTCTTC.

This clonotype showed up just a few times. The V call is TRBV4-3, the J call TRBJ2-7; D remains ambiguous. Trimming cost V 1 base and J 2 bases, with 12 bases left between them. There are 15 residues in the CDR3. Germline CDR1 is LGHNA and CDR2 is YSLEER. The CDR3 DNA sequence: TGCGCCAGCAGCCAAGGCGCTGGGAAGACCTACGAGCAGTACTTC. It yields the protein CASSQGAGKTYEQYF.

This chain connects TRBV7-2 to TRBJ1-1; D is undetermined. The CDR3 runs to 17 residues. Germline V gene data show CDR1 as SGHTA and CDR2 as FQGNSA. Between the trimmed V and J ends, which lost 1 base and 0 bases, there was a span of 15 bases. Here the CDR3 DNA reads TGTGCCAGCAGCTTAGTTAGTTTAAGAGGCTTGAACACTGAAGCTTTCTTT. The encoded protein is CASSLVSLRGLNTEAFF.

The chain joins TRBV29-1 to TRBJ2-7; D is unresolved. Trimming cost V 7 bases and J 2 bases, with 6 bases left between them. Germline CDR1 SQVTM, CDR2 ANQGSEA. The CDR3 consists of 10 residues. The CDR3 nucleotides read TGCAGCGGGGTAGCCTACGAGCAGTACTTC. Protein sequence: CSGVAYEQYF.

The rearrangement uses TRBV7-2 and TRBJ2-2; TRBD2 agrees at 8 bases. CDR1 SGHTA and CDR2 FQGNSA come from the germline V gene. This CDR3 is built from 15 residues. The V segment lost 8 bases and the J segment 1 base; nucleotides outside the gene matches: 6. CDR3 in amino acids: CASSPLAENTGELFF. CDR3 in DNA: TGTGCCAGCTCACCACTAGCGGAGAACACCGGGGAGCTGTTTTTT.

This clonotype was seen at least ten times. This rearrangement joins TRBV10-3 to TRBJ2-6; D is uncertain. The germline CDR1 and CDR2 sequences are ENHRY and SYGVKD. The CDR3 is 15 residues long. The V and J ends lost 7 bases and 0 bases respectively, with 10 bases between them. CDR3 DNA: TGTGCCATCAAGGCTGCCTCCTCTGGGGCCAACGTCCTGACTTTC. Protein sequence: CAIKAASSGANVLTF.

The rearrangement joins TRBV7-2 to TRBJ1-4; 8 nucleotides line up with TRBD1. CDR3 length: 19 amino acids. Germline values: CDR1 SGHTA, CDR2 FQGNSA. The V and J ends lost 5 bases and 4 bases, in that order; junction bases with no gene match: 18. The DNA of the CDR3 is TGTGCCAGCAGCGATTCAGGGGGCGCTCACTTTCGCGGTAATGAAAAACTGTTTTTT. Residues: CASSDSGGAHFRGNEKLFF.

CDR3 bases: TGTGCCAGCAGCTTCTCTCGGGGACAGTCTGGAAACACCATATATTTT. Its protein product is CASSFSRGQSGNTIYF. The J gene is TRBJ1-3, the V gene TRBV7-2; 7 nucleotides match TRBD1. The CDR3 is 16 residues long. Germline CDR1 is SGHTA and CDR2 is FQGNSA. The ends lost 3 bases at V and 1 base at J; junction bases unmatched: 6.

This clonotype was seen a few times. The chain is built from TRBV30 and TRBJ1-6; 11 bases line up with TRBD1. The CDR3 has 14 amino acids. The germline gives CDR1 GTSNPN, CDR2 SVGIG (reference sequence). Trimming took 2 bases from V and 9 from J; bases not matched to a gene: 3. CDR3 amino acids: CAWSPDRGRSPLHF. The CDR3 region has the DNA TGTGCCTGGAGTCCGGACAGGGGGCGTTCACCCCTCCACTTT.

Of note for this clonotype: At one boundary the junction diverges from the germline segment, which might be a read error. The V call is TRBV10-3, the J call TRBJ1-1; 10 bases agree with TRBD1. Per the germline V gene, CDR1 is ENHRY and CDR2 is SYGVKD. CDR3 length: 15 amino acids. The CDR3 nucleotides read TGTGCCACCAGTGATTTCGGGACAGGGGATACTGAAGCTTTCTTT. Protein product: CATSDFGTGDTEAFF.

At least ten counts were recorded for this clonotype. The chain combines TRBV7-2 with TRBJ2-7; 7 bases line up with TRBD1. CDR1 and CDR2 from the germline V gene are SGHTA and FQGNSA. The trim removed 5 bases at V and 4 bases at J, leaving 11 bases unmatched. The CDR3 consists of 15 residues. The CDR3 loop is CASSPQGVAIYEQYF. The CDR3 region has the DNA TGTGCCAGCAGCCCCCAGGGGGTGGCGATATACGAGCAGTACTTC.

In regard to this clonotype: This may come from a read error, since a much larger clone is one base off. The rearrangement uses TRBV7-2 and TRBJ1-2; no reliable D call. The length of the CDR3 is 12 residues. CDR1 is SGHTA, CDR2 FQGNSA, per germline. The CDR3 sequence is CVSSQPNGGYTF. For the CDR3, the DNA is TGTGTCAGCAGCCAACCCAATGGGGGCTACACCTTC.